This TCR beta chain originates from a study of blood T cell repertoires in COVID-19. On the study more broadly: Samples came from the United States, Italy and Spain, spanning acute and convalescent COVID-19. Nucleic acid was either cDNA or gDNA, and it came from T cells, B-cell-depleted T cells, or PBMCs.

The V gene's germline CDR1 is MNHEY and CDR2 SVGAGI. This CDR3 is built from 15 residues. Trimming removed 4 bases from V and 2 bases from J; junction bases left unmatched: 6. Authors' data handling: It was from reference gene primer amplification that nucleated cell counts were estimated. Only in-frame clones appear in the TCRdb table, and some are missing; sequencing was by immunoSEQ multiplex PCR. Clone size and the V and J calls come from that table; the DNA yielded D and trimming. The data contain around 200,000 clones, roughly 89% of them singletons. This chain uses TRBV6-5 with TRBJ2-7; 9 bases are shared with TRBD1. This TCR came from a man between 60 and 70 years old who had recovered from COVID-19. The source material was peripheral blood. The DNA for the CDR3 is TGTGCCAGCAGTTCCCTGACAGGGGGAGCCTACGAGCAGTACTTC. As protein: CASSSLTGGAYEQYF.